Listed here is a single T cell receptor beta chain. The data stem from a study of blood T cell repertoires in COVID-19. Whole-study context: The study drew acute and convalescent COVID-19 samples from the United States, Italy and Spain. The cDNA or gDNA used as material had been derived from T cells, B-cell-depleted T cells, or PBMCs.

Original analysis: Estimation of nucleated cell counts was performed using reference gene primer amplification. Some clones are missing from TCRdb's copy, which holds only in-frame ones; the method was immunoSEQ multiplex PCR. V and J calls and clone size follow that table, whereas D and trimming were derived from the DNA. The repertoire has about 34,000 clones, 75% to 80% of them found once; the top ten carry more than 15%. Germline V gene sequence: CDR1 MNHNY, CDR2 SVGAGI (reference sequence). Trimming took 4 bases from V and 0 from J, leaving 11 bases between them. This CDR3 is built from 15 residues.

The chain recombines TRBV6-6 with TRBJ2-3; possibly TRBD2 for D (6 bases). The specimen was peripheral blood. The sequence was collected from a human donor in a cohort sampled during active COVID-19. This CDR3 reads CASSFSGVSTDTQYF. CDR3 DNA: TGTGCCAGCAGTTTCTCGGGAGTTAGCACAGATACGCAGTATTTT.